These 23 T cell receptor beta chains originate from one sample sequenced in a study of response to subunit inactivated influenza vaccine. TCRdb reprocessed the RT-PCR reads via MiXCR and lists one record per CDR3 protein. The sample holds 400,000 to 650,000 distinct CDR3 sequences; roughly 7.9% are singletons and the top ten take roughly 13%. The sample in question was PBMCs from blood, obtained around 25 months after vaccination. The receptor source for this set is a man between 45 and 75 years old who received an inactivated influenza vaccine.

This clonotype was observed many times. The chain combines TRBV2 with TRBJ1-2; weak D call: TRBD1 (5 bases). Germline lookup yields CDR1 SNHLY and CDR2 FYNNEI. The ends were cut back, 6 bases at V and 0 bases at J, with 11 bases in the middle. The CDR3 is 14 residues long. The CDR3 reads CASRSSGANYGYTF. The DNA of the CDR3 is TGTGCCAGCAGGTCTTCGGGGGCTAACTATGGCTACACCTTC.

This clonotype occurred a few times. The chain recombines TRBV4-2 with TRBJ2-1; D may be TRBD2 (6 bases). The CDR3 sequence is 15 residues long. Germline V gene data show CDR1 as LGHNA and CDR2 as YNFKEQ. Trimming stripped 0 bases from V and 9 bases from J, with 15 bases between. The CDR3 sequence: CASSQEAASDPEQFF. The CDR3 coding sequence is TGTGCCAGCAGCCAAGAAGCGGCTAGCGATCCTGAGCAGTTCTTC.

This rearrangement joins TRBV12-3 or TRBV12-4 to TRBJ2-1, with TRBD1 matching 8 bases. After removal of 6 bases from V and 2 bases from J, the junction contained 6 bases not matched to a gene. This CDR3 has 15 amino acids. This CDR3 reads CASRGRTGTYNEQFF. CDR3 in DNA: TGTGCCAGCAGGGGTCGGACAGGGACCTACAATGAGCAGTTCTTC.

This clonotype appeared many times. V usage is TRBV20-1 and J usage is TRBJ2-2; TRBD2 aligns across 12 bases. The CDR3 is made up of 16 amino acids. Unmatched junction bases numbered 5, after V lost 4 bases and J lost 2 bases. Looked up from germline, CDR1 is DFQATT and CDR2 is SNEGSKA (reference sequence). CDR3 region: CSANLAGGPNTGELFF. The CDR3 region has the DNA TGCAGTGCTAATCTAGCGGGAGGGCCTAACACCGGGGAGCTGTTTTTT.

The chain recombines TRBV3-1 with TRBJ2-1; 7 bases agree with TRBD2. CDR3 length equals 17 residues. Germline V gives CDR1 LGHDT, CDR2 YNNKEL (reference sequence). V shed 1 base, J shed 5 bases, and the junction held 11 bases outside the gene matches. The CDR3: CASSQVGGRGPHNEQFF. The CDR3 bases are TGTGCCAGCAGCCAAGTGGGCGGGAGAGGGCCGCACAATGAGCAGTTCTTC.

This chain connects TRBV2 to TRBJ2-1; D gene uncertain. Per the germline V gene, CDR1 is SNHLY and CDR2 is FYNNEI. V was clipped by 7 bases and J by 5 bases, with 21 bases between them. The CDR3 runs 16 residues. CDR3 region: CASNAGILRNDNEQFF. CDR3 nucleotides: TGTGCCAGCAATGCCGGTATCCTCCGGAACGACAATGAGCAGTTCTTC. Full variable domain (outside the CDR3, taken from reference TRBV2 and TRBJ2-1): EPEVTQTPSHQVTQMGQEVILRCVPISNHLYFYWYRQILGQKVEFLVSFYNNEISEKSEIFDDQFSVERPDGSNFTLKIRSTKLEDSAMYFCASNAGILRNDNEQFFGPGTRLTVL.

This clonotype was observed at least ten times. The V gene is TRBV12-3 or TRBV12-4, the J gene TRBJ1-2; D possibly corresponds to TRBD1 (5 bases). This CDR3 has 16 residues. With 5 bases removed from V and 5 bases from J, the gap between germline ends came to 21 bases. This CDR3 reads CASSPALGGFIYGYTF. The CDR3 DNA reads TGTGCCAGCAGTCCCGCCCTGGGGGGATTCATATATGGCTACACCTTC.

The V gene is TRBV18, the J gene TRBJ1-2, with no clear D. The length of the CDR3 is 11 residues. V dropped 6 bases and J dropped 8 bases, with 10 bases sitting between them. Germline CDR1 and CDR2: KGHSH and LQKENI. The CDR3 nucleotides read TGTGCCAGCTCGAAGGGAGCGGGCTACACCTTC. Residues: CASSKGAGYTF. Filled out from reference TRBV18 and TRBJ1-2, the complete variable domain reads NAGVMQNPRHLVRRRGQEARLRCSPMKGHSHVYWYRQLPEEGLKFMVYLQKENIIDESGMPKERFSAEFPKEGPSILRIQQVVRGDSAAYFCASSKGAGYTFGSGTRLTVV.

This chain uses TRBV5-1 with TRBJ2-2, with 8 positions matching TRBD2. J gave up 1 base and V 4 bases, and 9 bases lay outside the gene matches. Germline assignment: CDR1 SGHRS and CDR2 YFSETQ. This CDR3 has 17 residues. This CDR3 is CASSNSELAVNTGELFF. The CDR3 nucleotides are TGCGCCAGCAGCAATTCCGAACTAGCGGTGAACACCGGGGAGCTGTTTTTT.

The table lists this clonotype with a few counts. The rearrangement joins TRBV7-9 to TRBJ1-2; 7 bases match TRBD1. The CDR3 length is 15 residues. Trimming cost V 2 bases and J 2 bases; bases outside gene matches: 5. Per the germline V gene, CDR1 is SEHNR and CDR2 is FQNEAQ (reference sequence). This chain's CDR3 is CASSLPGQPNYGYTF. DNA of the CDR3: TGTGCCAGCAGCTTACCGGGACAGCCAAACTATGGCTACACCTTC. Looking up the rest from reference TRBV7-9 and TRBJ1-2 gives the full variable domain: DTGVSQNPRHKITKRGQNVTFRCDPISEHNRLYWYRQTLGQGPEFLTYFQNEAQLEKSRLLSDRFSAERPKGSFSTLEIQRTEQGDSAMYLCASSLPGQPNYGYTFGSGTRLTVV.

This clonotype was recorded at least ten times. The chain uses TRBV20-1 and TRBJ1-1; D is possibly TRBD1 (5 bases). This CDR3 is built from 15 residues. Germline CDR1 reads DFQATT; CDR2 reads SNEGSKA (reference sequence). Trimming left V 3 bases short and J 0 bases short, with 14 bases between. The CDR3 is CSARTAFDMNTEAFF. Here the CDR3 DNA reads TGCAGTGCTAGGACAGCATTCGACATGAACACTGAAGCTTTCTTT.

In this sample, this clonotype turned up a few times. The chain recombines TRBV7-8 with TRBJ2-2; D is possibly TRBD1 (6 bases). The CDR3 runs 17 residues. V gave up 1 base and J gave up 2 bases, with 14 bases separating them. Germline CDR1 SGHVS, CDR2 FQNEAQ. Here the CDR3 DNA reads TGTGCCAGCAGCTTAGAGTCCACAGGGCGCAACACCGGGGAGCTGTTTTTT. This codes for CASSLESTGRNTGELFF.

The sample holds a few counts of this clonotype. The genes are TRBV5-5 and TRBJ2-5; D tentatively fits TRBD1 or TRBD2 (5 bases each). Trimming cost V 4 bases and J 2 bases, with 18 bases left between them. The CDR3 loop spans 16 amino acids. Per the germline V gene, CDR1 is SGHKS and CDR2 is YYEKEE (reference sequence). CDR3 sequence (DNA): TGTGCCAGCAGCGCGAGGTCGGGACGGCAACAAGAGACCCAGTACTTC. This gives the protein CASSARSGRQQETQYF.

This clonotype has a count of ten or more. The J gene is TRBJ1-2, the V gene TRBV7-8; D uncertain. Germline CDR1 SGHVS, CDR2 FQNEAQ. The CDR3 is 17 residues long. V was trimmed by 5 bases and J by 4 bases, leaving 23 bases between them. In DNA form, the CDR3 reads TGTGCCAGCAGCGCCTGGACGGATACACCCTTAGGCTATGGCTACACCTTC. It translates to CASSAWTDTPLGYGYTF.

A few counts support this clonotype. The J gene is TRBJ1-5, the V gene TRBV27, with TRBD1 matching 9 bases. This CDR3 is 14 amino acids long. The germline CDR1 and CDR2 sequences are MNHEY and SMNVEV (reference sequence). The J segment lost 6 bases and the V segment lost 4 bases, leaving 4 bases of the junction unmatched. In nucleotides, the CDR3 is TGTGCCAGCAGTTCCACAGGGGGCGCTCAGCCCCAGCATTTT. As protein: CASSSTGGAQPQHF.

This clonotype has ten or more counts. J is TRBJ2-7 and V is TRBV20-1; TRBD1 is a possible D gene (6 bases). This CDR3 has 14 residues. In germline, CDR1 is DFQATT, CDR2 SNEGSKA (reference sequence). V shed 1 base and J shed 2 bases, with 12 bases lying between them. The CDR3 loop is CSARVPGQAYEQYF. The CDR3 DNA follows: TGCAGTGCTAGAGTACCGGGACAAGCCTACGAGCAGTACTTC.

This clonotype occurred many times. The V gene is TRBV3-1, the J gene TRBJ2-7, with D tentatively TRBD1 or TRBD2 (5 bases each). CDR1 is LGHDT, CDR2 YNNKEL, per germline (reference sequence). With 4 bases removed from V and 4 bases from J, the gap between germline ends came to 8 bases. CDR3 length equals 12 residues. The CDR3 sequence is CASSRGSYEQYF. CDR3 nucleotide sequence: TGTGCCAGCAGCCGGGGGAGTTACGAGCAGTACTTC.

The table lists this clonotype with many counts. V usage is TRBV29-1 and J usage is TRBJ1-1, with TRBD1 as a possible D gene (5 bases). The ends were cut back, 0 bases at V and 1 base at J, with 9 bases in the middle. Germline V CDR1 and CDR2: SQVTM, ANQGSEA. The CDR3 sequence is 14 residues long. For the CDR3, the DNA is TGCAGCGTTGAAGATCAGACAGCGAACACTGAAGCTTTCTTT. This sequence encodes CSVEDQTANTEAFF.

The chain's CDR3 is CSVEKRGRAREQYF. The DNA of the CDR3 is TGCAGCGTTGAAAAGCGCGGGAGGGCAAGGGAGCAGTACTTC. V and J are TRBV29-1 and TRBJ2-7; 9 bases are shared with TRBD2. The germline gives CDR1 SQVTM, CDR2 ANQGSEA. This CDR3 contains 14 residues. After removal of 2 bases from V and 7 bases from J, the junction contained 9 bases not matched to a gene.

This clonotype was seen ten or more times. CDR3 in DNA: TGCAGCGTTGAACAACGTAGGGGCCGGGAGACCCAGTACTTC. It codes for CSVEQRRGRETQYF. The chain uses TRBV29-1 and TRBJ2-5, with D perhaps matching TRBD1 (5 bases). V lost 2 bases and J lost 5, with 15 bases in between. The CDR3 has 14 residues. Looked up from germline, CDR1 is SQVTM and CDR2 is ANQGSEA.

As to this clonotype: No conserved phenylalanine or tryptophan is present at the end of the CDR3, so a read error is the likely explanation. J is TRBJ1-6 and V is TRBV3-1; possible D gene TRBD1, 6 bases. CDR1 is LGHDT, CDR2 YNNKEL, per germline (reference sequence). There are 17 residues in the CDR3. Trimming left V 2 bases short and J 6 bases short, with 17 bases between. CDR3 in DNA: TGTGCCAGCAGCCAACAGGGTGAGGGGGAGATTAATTCACCCCTCCACCTT. It yields the protein CASSQQGEGEINSPLHL.

The chain recombines TRBV7-9 with TRBJ1-1; D unclear. Trimming removed 3 bases from V and 2 bases from J, with 13 bases in between. The length of the CDR3 is 15 residues. Per germline, CDR1 SEHNR and CDR2 FQNEAQ (reference sequence). CDR3 nucleotides: TGTGCCAGCAGCTTCGGGTTTACGGGAAACACTGAAGCTTTCTTT. Protein: CASSFGFTGNTEAFF.

This chain connects TRBV20-1 to TRBJ1-5; D perhaps matches TRBD1 (5 bases). CDR3 length: 15 amino acids. CDR1 and CDR2 (germline): DFQATT, SNEGSKA (reference sequence). The ends were cut back, 4 bases at V and 7 bases at J, with 20 bases in the middle. CDR3 DNA: TGCAGTGCTATCCCAAGCGGCCGGCGGGACCAGCCCCAGCATTTT. Protein product: CSAIPSGRRDQPQHF.